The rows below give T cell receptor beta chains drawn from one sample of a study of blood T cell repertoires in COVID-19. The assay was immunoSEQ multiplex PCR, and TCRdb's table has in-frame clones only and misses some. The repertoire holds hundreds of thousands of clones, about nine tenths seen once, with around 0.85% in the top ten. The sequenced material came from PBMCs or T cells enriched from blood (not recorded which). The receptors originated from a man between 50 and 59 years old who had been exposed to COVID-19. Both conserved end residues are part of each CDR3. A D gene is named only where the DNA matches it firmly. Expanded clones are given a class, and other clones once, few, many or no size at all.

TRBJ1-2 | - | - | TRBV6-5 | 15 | CASSSIRGINYGYTF | TGTGCCAGCAGTTCAATCAGAGGAATTAACTATGGCTACACCTTC
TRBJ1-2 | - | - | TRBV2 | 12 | CASGAGNYGYTF | TGTGCCAGTGGTGCAGGGAACTATGGCTACACCTTC
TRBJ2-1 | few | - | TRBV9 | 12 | CASSPNYNEQFF | TGTGCCAGCAGCCCTAATTACAATGAGCAGTTCTTC
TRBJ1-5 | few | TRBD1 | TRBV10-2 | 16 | CASSGGDSSFYQPQHF | TGCGCCAGCAGTGGGGGGGACAGTTCCTTTTATCAGCCCCAGCATTTT
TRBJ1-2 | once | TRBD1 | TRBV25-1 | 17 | CASSGPQGASVAYGYTF | TGTGCCAGCAGCGGTCCTCAGGGGGCCTCGGTAGCCTATGGCTACACCTTC
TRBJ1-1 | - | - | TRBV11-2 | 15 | CASSLDSNYGVEAFF | TGTGCCAGCAGCTTAGATTCGAATTACGGGGTTGAAGCTTTCTTT
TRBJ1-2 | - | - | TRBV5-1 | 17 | CASSLAGRQSISYGYTF | TGCGCCAGCAGCTTGGCCGGGAGACAGAGTATATCGTATGGCTACACCTTC
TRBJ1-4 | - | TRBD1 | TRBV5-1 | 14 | CASSIQGGLEKLFF | TGCGCCAGCAGCATACAGGGGGGACTTGAAAAACTGTTTTTT
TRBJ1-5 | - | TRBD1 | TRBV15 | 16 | CATSRGSGGVGQPQHF | TGTGCCACCAGCAGAGGCTCAGGGGGCGTCGGTCAGCCCCAGCATTTT
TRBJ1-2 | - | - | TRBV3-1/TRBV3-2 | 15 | CASSQDSGNYYGYTF | TGTGCCAGCAGCCAAGATAGCGGGAACTACTATGGCTACACCTTC
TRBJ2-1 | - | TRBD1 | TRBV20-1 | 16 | CSASRPTGGVYNEQFF | TGCAGTGCTAGTCGGCCGACAGGGGGAGTCTACAATGAGCAGTTCTTC
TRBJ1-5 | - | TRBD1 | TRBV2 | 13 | CASDRGFRQPQHF | TGTGCCAGCGACAGGGGATTTCGTCAGCCCCAGCATTTT
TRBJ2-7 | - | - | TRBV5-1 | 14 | CASSLDGSSYEQYF | TGCGCCAGCAGCTTGGATGGCAGCTCCTACGAGCAGTACTTC
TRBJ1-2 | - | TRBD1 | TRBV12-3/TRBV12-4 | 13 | CASTGGTAYGYTF | TGTGCCAGCACCGGAGGGACAGCATATGGCTACACCTTC
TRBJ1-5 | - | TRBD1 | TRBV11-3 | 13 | CASSRTGNQPQHF | TGTGCCAGCAGCAGGACAGGGAATCAGCCCCAGCATTTT
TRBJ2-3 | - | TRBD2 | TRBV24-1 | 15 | CATSDPGLATDTQYF | TGTGCCACCAGTGATCCGGGACTAGCCACAGATACGCAGTATTTT
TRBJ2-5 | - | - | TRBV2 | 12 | CASSGPGETQYF | TGTGCCAGCAGTGGCCCGGGGGAGACCCAGTACTTC
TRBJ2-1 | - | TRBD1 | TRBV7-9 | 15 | CASSQPGQGIYEQFF | TGTGCCAGCAGCCAACCGGGACAGGGGATCTATGAGCAGTTCTTC
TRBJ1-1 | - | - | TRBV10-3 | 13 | CATQIRGGTEAFF | TGTGCCACCCAAATTCGGGGGGGCACTGAAGCTTTCTTT
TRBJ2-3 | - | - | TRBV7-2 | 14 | CASSLAYRTDTQYF | TGTGCCAGCAGCTTAGCCTACCGCACAGATACGCAGTATTTT
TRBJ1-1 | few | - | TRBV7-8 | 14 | CASRPTRLNTEAFF | TGTGCCAGCAGACCTACCCGCTTAAACACTGAAGCTTTCTTT
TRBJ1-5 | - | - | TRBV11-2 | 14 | CASSLQGLDQPQHF | TGTGCCAGCAGCTTACAGGGTTTGGATCAGCCCCAGCATTTT
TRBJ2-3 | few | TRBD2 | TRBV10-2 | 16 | CASSEGLADYTDTQYF | TGCGCCAGCAGTGAGGGACTAGCGGACTACACAGATACGCAGTATTTT
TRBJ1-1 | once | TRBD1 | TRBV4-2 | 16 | CASSQPGTGEGTEAFF | TGTGCCAGCAGCCAACCTGGGACAGGGGAAGGCACTGAAGCTTTCTTT
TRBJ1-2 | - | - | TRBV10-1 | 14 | CASSAVRGGYGYTF | TGCGCCAGCAGTGCGGTCCGAGGGGGTTATGGCTACACCTTC
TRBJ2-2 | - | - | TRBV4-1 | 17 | CASSQVDLVQVSGELFF | TGCGCCAGCAGCCAAGTAGATTTGGTTCAGGTCTCCGGGGAGCTGTTTTTT
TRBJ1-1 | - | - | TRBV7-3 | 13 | CASSSQAFTEAFF | TGTGCCAGCAGCTCCCAAGCTTTTACTGAAGCTTTCTTT
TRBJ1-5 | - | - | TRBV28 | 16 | CASSLWEDLGSQPQHF | TGTGCCAGCAGTTTATGGGAGGACCTAGGTAGTCAGCCCCAGCATTTT
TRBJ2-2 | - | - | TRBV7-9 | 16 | CASRIFGHANTGELFF | TGTGCCAGCCGCATTTTCGGACACGCGAACACCGGGGAGCTGTTTTTT
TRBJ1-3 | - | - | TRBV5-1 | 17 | CASSLNPLSLSGNTIYF | TGCGCCAGCAGCTTGAACCCATTAAGCCTCTCTGGAAACACCATATATTTT
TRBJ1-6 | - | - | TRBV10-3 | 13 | CAIRGQFNSPLHF | TGTGCCATCAGAGGACAGTTTAATTCACCCCTCCACTTT
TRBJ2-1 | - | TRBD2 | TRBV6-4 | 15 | CASRPSGSSYNEQFF | TGTGCCAGCAGACCAAGCGGGAGCTCCTACAATGAGCAGTTCTTC
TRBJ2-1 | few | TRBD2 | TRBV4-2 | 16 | CASSQQLAGEVNEQFF | TGTGCCAGCAGCCAACAACTAGCGGGGGAGGTCAATGAGCAGTTCTTC
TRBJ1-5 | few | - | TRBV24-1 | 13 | CATRGDSNQPQHF | TGTGCCACCCGGGGGGATAGCAATCAGCCCCAGCATTTT
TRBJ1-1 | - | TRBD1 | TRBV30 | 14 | CAWRRTGGWTEAFF | TGTGCCTGGAGACGGACAGGGGGATGGACTGAAGCTTTCTTT
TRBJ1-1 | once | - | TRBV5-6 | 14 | CASSTERGLPEAFF | TGTGCCAGCAGCACTGAACGGGGACTTCCCGAAGCTTTCTTT
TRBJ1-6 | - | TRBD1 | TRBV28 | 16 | CASSFLGQGEYSPLHF | TGTGCCAGCAGTTTTTTAGGACAGGGAGAATATTCACCCCTCCACTTT
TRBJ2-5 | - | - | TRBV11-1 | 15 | CASSFYQGYQETQYF | TGTGCCAGCAGCTTTTATCAGGGATACCAAGAGACCCAGTACTTC
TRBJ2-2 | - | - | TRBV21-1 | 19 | CASSLGELAGDLWTGELFF | TGTGCCAGCAGCCTCGGGGAGCTAGCGGGAGATCTTTGGACCGGGGAGCTGTTTTTT
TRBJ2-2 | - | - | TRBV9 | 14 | CASSVASGPGELFF | TGTGCCAGCAGCGTGGCCTCAGGTCCCGGGGAGCTGTTTTTT
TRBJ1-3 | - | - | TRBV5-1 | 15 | CASSLAAGDGNTIYF | TGCGCCAGCAGCTTGGCAGCCGGAGACGGAAACACCATATATTTT
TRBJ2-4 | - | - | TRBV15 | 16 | CATSRDLAPGLNIQYF | TGTGCCACCAGCAGAGATCTCGCGCCAGGGTTAAACATTCAGTACTTC
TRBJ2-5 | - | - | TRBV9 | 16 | CASSVAGGFLGETQYF | TGTGCCAGCAGCGTAGCGGGGGGCTTCCTCGGAGAGACCCAGTACTTC
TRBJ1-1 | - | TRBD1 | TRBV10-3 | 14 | CAISTGTGATEAFF | TGTGCCATCAGTACCGGGACAGGGGCCACTGAAGCTTTCTTT
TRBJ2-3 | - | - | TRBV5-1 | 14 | CASSLGDSTDTQYF | TGCGCCAGCAGCTTGGGGGACTCCACAGATACGCAGTATTTT
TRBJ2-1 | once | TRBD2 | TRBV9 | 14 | CASSNSGSGNEQFF | TGTGCCAGCAGCAACAGCGGGAGCGGCAATGAGCAGTTCTTC
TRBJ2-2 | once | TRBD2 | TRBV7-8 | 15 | CASSVLAGNTGELFF | TGTGCCAGCAGCGTCCTAGCGGGCAACACCGGGGAGCTGTTTTTT
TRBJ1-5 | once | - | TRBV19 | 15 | CASSDRGGGNQPQHF | TGTGCCAGTTCTGATAGGGGAGGAGGCAATCAGCCCCAGCATTTT
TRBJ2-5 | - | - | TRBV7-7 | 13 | CASSPSGSETQYF | TGTGCTAGCAGCCCCTCGGGGTCAGAGACCCAGTACTTC
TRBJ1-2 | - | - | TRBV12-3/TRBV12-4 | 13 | CASSQGGVFGYTF | TGTGCCAGCAGTCAGGGAGGGGTTTTCGGCTACACCTTC
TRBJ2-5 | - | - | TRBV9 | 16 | CASSLGDTGLRETQYF | TGTGCCAGCAGCCTTGGGGACACGGGCCTGAGGGAGACCCAGTACTTC
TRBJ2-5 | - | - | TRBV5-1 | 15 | CASSIPQGIGETQYF | TGCGCCAGCAGCATTCCACAGGGAATAGGGGAGACCCAGTACTTC
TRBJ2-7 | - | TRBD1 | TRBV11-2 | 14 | CASSSNRGAGEQYF | TGTGCCAGCAGCTCCAACAGGGGGGCAGGGGAGCAGTACTTC
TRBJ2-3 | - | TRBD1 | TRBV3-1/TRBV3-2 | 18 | CASSPNAGTGGYADTQYF | TGTGCCAGCAGCCCGAATGCCGGGACAGGGGGTTATGCAGATACGCAGTATTTT
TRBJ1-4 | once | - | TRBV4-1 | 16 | CASSLVAVRGREKLFF | TGCGCCAGCAGCCTAGTAGCAGTCCGGGGGAGAGAAAAACTGTTTTTT
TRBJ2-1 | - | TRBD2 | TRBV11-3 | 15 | CASSSGLAGSNEQFF | TGTGCCAGCAGCTCCGGACTAGCGGGATCCAATGAGCAGTTCTTC
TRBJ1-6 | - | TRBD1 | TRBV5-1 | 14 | CASSQGQPNSPLHF | TGCGCCAGCAGCCAGGGACAGCCGAATTCACCCCTCCACTTT
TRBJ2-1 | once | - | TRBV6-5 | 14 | CASSYSFSDNEQFF | TGTGCCAGCAGTTACTCGTTCTCCGACAATGAGCAGTTCTTC
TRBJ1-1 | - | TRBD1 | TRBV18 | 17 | CASSPKGKGARNTEAFF | TGTGCCAGCTCACCAAAAGGAAAGGGGGCGAGGAACACTGAAGCTTTCTTT